This is a list of T cell receptor beta chains from one sample in a study of read filtering for tumor transcriptome and immune sequencing. TCRdb reanalysed the reads using MiXCR and keeps one entry per CDR3 protein. The data contain about 39,000 distinct CDR3 sequences, about 13% of them seen just once; the ten biggest clones take up 6.5% to 8.5%. The sequencing input was a population of CD138-negative cells sorted from bone marrow. Every receptor here comes from a donor at least 40 years old with multiple myeloma. Both conserved end residues are part of each CDR3. D genes are given only for firm matches. Clone sizes are given selectively: once, few, many, or a class where the clone is expanded.

size,J,V,D,DNA,CDR3
many,TRBJ1-1,TRBV29-1,NA,TGCAGCGTGGGACCGGGACTCTTGAACACTGAAGCTTTCTTT,CSVGPGLLNTEAFF
many,TRBJ2-3,TRBV5-6,TRBD1,TGTGCCAGCAGCCCGGACAGGGCAGATACGCAGTATTTT,CASSPDRADTQYF
NA,TRBJ2-1,TRBV21-1,NA,TGTGCCAGCAGCACAGCCAAAGCGGGAGGGCCTAGGAATGAGCAGTTCTTC,CASSTAKAGGPRNEQFF
many,TRBJ1-5,TRBV5-1,NA,TGCGCCAGCAGCCCAGTAAGCGGCCAGGATCAGCCCCAGCATTTT,CASSPVSGQDQPQHF
NA,TRBJ1-6,TRBV7-8,NA,TGTGCCAGCAGCCGCGACGGCTATAATTCACCCCTCCACTTT,CASSRDGYNSPLHF
many,TRBJ1-1,TRBV18,NA,TGTGCCAGCTCACCTGGACAGTCTGAAGCTTTCTTT,CASSPGQSEAFF
many,TRBJ2-5,TRBV2,NA,TGTGCCAGCAGCCAGGACCCTCCCCAAGAGACCCAGTACTTC,CASSQDPPQETQYF
many,TRBJ1-2,TRBV5-4,NA,TGTGCCAGCAGCCCCTCACCGACCGCTAACTATGGCTACACCTTC,CASSPSPTANYGYTF
NA,TRBJ1-5,TRBV27,TRBD1,TGTGCCAGCAGTTTACTTGGACAGGGGAATCAGCCCCAGCATTTT,CASSLLGQGNQPQHF
many,TRBJ2-2,TRBV30,NA,TGTGCCTGGAGTCCCCTAATCGGGAACACCGGGGAGCTGTTTTTT,CAWSPLIGNTGELFF
many,TRBJ1-1,TRBV5-1,NA,TGCGCCAGCAGCCCGGTGGGTCAGGGGACTGAAGCTTTCTTT,CASSPVGQGTEAFF
NA,TRBJ2-1,TRBV5-1,NA,TGCGCCAGCAGCTTGGAACAAGCGGGTTCCAATGAGCAGTTCTTC,CASSLEQAGSNEQFF
many,TRBJ2-5,TRBV23-1,NA,TGCGCCAGCAGTCATCAGGGGGGAGAGACCCAGTACTTC,CASSHQGGETQYF
many,TRBJ1-1,TRBV5-1,TRBD1,TGCGCCAGCAGCTCGGGACAGCAGAACACTGAAGCTTTCTTT,CASSSGQQNTEAFF
many,TRBJ2-7,TRBV19,NA,TGTGCCAGTAATACAGGGACGGGTTACGAGCAGTACTTC,CASNTGTGYEQYF
many,TRBJ1-1,TRBV5-4,NA,TGTGCCAGCAGTTCTCCAACAGGGAAAGAAGCTTTCTTT,CASSSPTGKEAFF
many,TRBJ2-7,TRBV5-1,NA,TGCGCCAGCAGCTTGGACATCGTTTCCTACGAGCAGTACTTC,CASSLDIVSYEQYF
NA,TRBJ2-1,TRBV12-3/TRBV12-4,NA,TGTGCCAGCAGTTTGGGGACACCAAATTTCAATGAGCAGTTCTTC,CASSLGTPNFNEQFF
few,TRBJ2-2,TRBV7-9,TRBD2,TGTGCCAGCAGCGCGCTACTAGCGGACAACACCGGGGAGCTGTTTTTT,CASSALLADNTGELFF
many,TRBJ1-1,TRBV7-9,NA,TGTGCCAGCAGCCGGAGAGGGGGACTAAGGGGGAACACTGAAGCTTTCTTT,CASSRRGGLRGNTEAFF
many,TRBJ2-3,TRBV25-1,NA,TGTGCCAGCAGTGACCCGGTTGATACGCAGTATTTT,CASSDPVDTQYF
many,TRBJ2-7,TRBV24-1,NA,TGTGCCACCAGTGATTTGAGGGGGGGCAACGAGCAGTACTTC,CATSDLRGGNEQYF
once,TRBJ2-2,TRBV19,NA,TGTGCCAGCGCGAACACCGGGGAGCTGTTTTTT,CASANTGELFF
few,TRBJ2-6,TRBV10-3,NA,TGTGCCATCAGTGAGGTAGCGGGGGCCAACGTCCTGACTTTC,CAISEVAGANVLTF
NA,TRBJ2-1,TRBV6-1,NA,TGTGCCAGCAGGAGAGGGGACCACTTCAATGAGCAGTTCTTC,CASRRGDHFNEQFF
many,TRBJ1-5,TRBV28,TRBD1,TGTGCCAGCAGGGGGACAGGGTCGTCTCAGCCCCAGCATTTT,CASRGTGSSQPQHF